This is a list of T cell receptor beta chains from one sample in a study of control samples from healthy donors and cancer patients. Generated by immunoSEQ multiplex PCR, the TCRdb table keeps only in-frame clones and is missing some. This table has 75,000 to 90,000 clones, roughly 86% appearing once. Sequenced material: blood. The receptors here all came from a man aged 30-40 years in good health. CDR3s include the opening cysteine and the closing phenylalanine or tryptophan. D genes are given only for firm matches. Some rows mark clone size as missing; the rest say once, few, many or name a class of expanded clone.

cdr3_aa cdr3_nt d_call clone_size j_call v_call cdr3_length
CASRPGGTSYNSPLHF TGCGCCAGCAGACCGGGGGGGACCTCCTATAATTCACCCCTCCACTTT - - TRBJ1-6 TRBV5-1 16
CATSRSPRETEAFF TGTGCCACCAGCAGGAGTCCCAGGGAGACTGAAGCTTTCTTT - - TRBJ1-1 TRBV15 14
CARSFLLAATDTQYF TGTGCCAGAAGCTTTTTACTAGCGGCGACAGATACGCAGTATTTT TRBD2 - TRBJ2-3 TRBV5-3 15
CASRGTSGGYF TGTGCCAGTAGGGGGACTAGCGGGGGTTACTTC TRBD2 - TRBJ2-7 TRBV19 11
CASSPTRENTEAFF TGCGCCAGCAGCCCCACCAGGGAGAACACTGAAGCTTTCTTT - - TRBJ1-1 TRBV5-1 14
CASSPAAFYNSPLHF TGTGCCAGCAGCCCGGCTGCCTTTTATAATTCACCCCTCCACTTT - - TRBJ1-6 TRBV7-2 15
CAIGDTHSNQPQHF TGTGCCATCGGGGACACACATAGCAATCAGCCCCAGCATTTT - few TRBJ1-5 TRBV10-3 14
CASSLSSGGDYNEQFF TGTGCCAGCAGCTTATCTAGCGGGGGGGACTACAATGAGCAGTTCTTC TRBD2 once TRBJ2-1 TRBV7-2 16
CASSSGALSTEAFF TGTGCCAGCAGTTCAGGGGCGCTTAGCACTGAAGCTTTCTTT - - TRBJ1-1 TRBV6-5 14
CASSFTGDIQETQYF TGCGCCAGCAGCTTTACAGGGGACATCCAAGAGACCCAGTACTTC TRBD1 - TRBJ2-5 TRBV5-1 15
CASSLGPSGGAYTGELFF TGTGCCAGCAGCTTGGGGCCTAGCGGGGGGGCCTACACCGGGGAGCTGTTTTTT TRBD2 - TRBJ2-2 TRBV7-6 18
CASSYGTGGALGGYTF TGTGCCAGCAGTTACGGGACAGGGGGCGCGCTGGGAGGCTACACCTTC TRBD1 - TRBJ1-2 TRBV6-5 16
CASSPRTGNTEAFF TGCGCCAGCAGCCCCAGGACAGGTAACACTGAAGCTTTCTTT TRBD1 many TRBJ1-1 TRBV4-1 14
CASSIGQSNTGELFF TGCGCCAGCAGCATAGGACAATCGAACACCGGGGAGCTGTTTTTT - - TRBJ2-2 TRBV5-1 15
CASSLEGTAHNEQFF TGTGCCAGCAGCTTGGAAGGGACAGCCCACAATGAGCAGTTCTTC TRBD1 - TRBJ2-1 TRBV5-4 15
CASSPGGGGNQPQHF TGTGCCAGCAGCCCCGGAGGGGGGGGCAATCAGCCCCAGCATTTT - few TRBJ1-5 TRBV9 15
CASSQAEGGTQYF TGTGCCAGCAGCCAAGCGGAGGGGGGGACCCAGTACTTC - - TRBJ2-5 TRBV3-1/TRBV3-2 13
CATSDSDRGLGGYTF TGTGCCACCAGTGATTCGGACAGGGGGCTTGGGGGCTACACCTTC TRBD1 - TRBJ1-2 TRBV24-1 15
CASSPRGASEAFF TGCGCCAGCAGCCCTAGGGGGGCTTCTGAAGCTTTCTTT - - TRBJ1-1 TRBV5-1 13
CASSLKSGGTLNEQFF TGTGCCAGCAGCTTAAAATCCGGGGGGACTCTCAATGAGCAGTTCTTC TRBD2 - TRBJ2-1 TRBV7-9 16
CASSFTGLAGGEFF TGTGCCAGCAGCTTCACTGGACTAGCGGGTGGGGAGTTCTTC TRBD2 - TRBJ2-1 TRBV5-4 14
CASSLVRGHYEQYF TGTGCCAGCAGCTTAGTTAGGGGCCACTACGAGCAGTACTTC - - TRBJ2-7 TRBV11-2 14
CASRSRLNNEKLFF TGTGCCAGCAGGTCGAGACTCAATAATGAAAAACTGTTTTTT - - TRBJ1-4 TRBV6-5 14
CASSQDQGGGNTEAFF TGTGCCAGCAGCCAAGATCAGGGGGGAGGGAACACTGAAGCTTTCTTT TRBD1 - TRBJ1-1 TRBV4-2 16
CASSLRLAGGRETQYF TGTGCCAGCAGCTTACGACTAGCGGGGGGCCGTGAGACCCAGTACTTC TRBD2 - TRBJ2-5 TRBV13 16
CAIRAGTETNYGYTF TGTGCCATCAGGGCCGGGACAGAGACTAACTATGGCTACACCTTC TRBD1 - TRBJ1-2 TRBV10-3 15
CASTVGGLLQPQHF TGTGCCAGCACCGTGGGGGGCTTATTGCAGCCCCAGCATTTT - - TRBJ1-5 TRBV6-6 14
CASSLYRGETQYF TGTGCCAGCAGTTTATATAGGGGGGAGACCCAGTACTTC - - TRBJ2-5 TRBV27 13
CASSLAGGSAYEQYF TGTGCCAGCAGCTTAGCGGGGGGGTCAGCTTACGAGCAGTACTTC TRBD2 once TRBJ2-7 TRBV7-6 15
CASSRGATQGNTEAFF TGTGCCAGTAGTAGGGGGGCTACACAGGGGAACACTGAAGCTTTCTTT - - TRBJ1-1 TRBV19 16
CASSLGQDPNTGELFF TGTGCCAGCAGCTTGGGACAGGATCCGAACACCGGGGAGCTGTTTTTT - few TRBJ2-2 TRBV5-4 16
CASSAQGRGAYNEQFF TGCGCCAGCAGTGCACAGGGGCGGGGGGCCTACAATGAGCAGTTCTTC - - TRBJ2-1 TRBV10-2 16
CATSDFPREHPRETQYF TGTGCCACCAGTGATTTTCCCCGTGAGCACCCGCGTGAGACCCAGTACTTC - - TRBJ2-5 TRBV24-1 17
CASSEYGTGWIGEQFF TGCGCCAGCAGTGAGTATGGGACAGGGTGGATCGGTGAGCAGTTCTTC TRBD1 few TRBJ2-1 TRBV10-1 16
CASSMMAMNYGYTF TGTGCCAGTAGTATGATGGCTATGAACTATGGCTACACCTTC - - TRBJ1-2 TRBV19 14
CASSRTPPTNEKLFF TGCGCCAGCAGTCGAACCCCCCCAACTAATGAAAAACTGTTTTTT - - TRBJ1-4 TRBV4-1 15
CSVSGGSSYNEQFF TGCAGCGTCTCAGGGGGGAGCTCCTACAATGAGCAGTTCTTC - - TRBJ2-1 TRBV29-1 14
CATSDLGDPSNIQYF TGTGCCACCAGTGATTTAGGAGACCCGAGTAACATTCAGTACTTC - - TRBJ2-4 TRBV24-1 15
CASSFQGPPLHF TGTGCCAGCAGCTTTCAGGGCCCTCCCCTCCACTTT - - TRBJ1-6 TRBV7-2 12
CALLPGQLNTEAFF TGTGCCCTTTTACCGGGACAGTTGAACACTGAAGCTTTCTTT TRBD1 - TRBJ1-1 TRBV30 14
CSVAGNSNEKLFF TGCAGCGTTGCTGGCAACTCGAATGAAAAACTGTTTTTT - - TRBJ1-4 TRBV29-1 13
CASSGTGADTQYF TGTGCCAGCAGCGGGACAGGGGCAGATACGCAGTATTTT TRBD1 - TRBJ2-3 TRBV25-1 13
CASSLGAGAINEKLFF TGTGCCAGCAGCTTAGGTGCTGGGGCGATTAATGAAAAACTGTTTTTT - - TRBJ1-4 TRBV7-8 16
CASSLGGGELFF TGTGCCAGCAGCTTGGGTGGCGGGGAGCTGTTTTTT - - TRBJ2-2 TRBV5-6 12
CASRRQGSTEAFF TGTGCCAGCCGCCGACAGGGCAGCACTGAAGCTTTCTTT TRBD1 - TRBJ1-1 TRBV14 13
CATSDTNHGYTF TGTGCCACCAGTGATACCAATCACGGCTACACCTTC - - TRBJ1-2 TRBV24-1 12
CARSWSRETQYF TGTGCCAGAAGCTGGTCCCGGGAGACCCAGTACTTC - - TRBJ2-5 TRBV5-3 12
CATSDSGGIYGYTF TGTGCCACCAGTGATTCAGGGGGGATCTATGGCTACACCTTC TRBD1 - TRBJ1-2 TRBV24-1 14
CASKQSGEQPQHF TGTGCCAGCAAGCAGTCCGGGGAGCAGCCCCAGCATTTT - - TRBJ1-5 TRBV6-6 13
CASSGTVNTEAFF TGTGCCAGCTCAGGGACAGTTAACACTGAAGCTTTCTTT TRBD1 - TRBJ1-1 TRBV18 13
CASSPPGQGAANEKLFF TGTGCCAGCAGTCCTCCGGGACAGGGGGCCGCTAATGAAAAACTGTTTTTT TRBD1 - TRBJ1-4 TRBV27 17
CASSVGSYRGETQYF TGTGCCAGCAGCGTAGGGTCCTATAGGGGAGAGACCCAGTACTTC - - TRBJ2-5 TRBV9 15
CASSPGTGATGAETQYF TGTGCCAGCTCACCCGGGACAGGGGCTACGGGGGCAGAGACCCAGTACTTC TRBD1 - TRBJ2-5 TRBV18 17